This paragraph reports one T cell receptor beta chain. What it binds is unknown. The data derive from a study of response to subunit inactivated influenza vaccine. Findings and limits, study-wide: Each seasonal flu vaccination may recruit only limited new T cells, authors suggested.

TCRdb ran MiXCR on the RT-PCR reads and lists one entry per CDR3 protein. The sample consists of 500,000 or so distinct CDR3 sequences, 15% to 20% of them appearing once. V gave up 3 bases and J gave up 2 bases; unmatched junction bases: 8. Germline V CDR1 and CDR2: DFQATT, SNEGSKA (reference sequence). The CDR3 sequence is 15 residues long. V usage is TRBV20-1 and J usage is TRBJ2-3; 7 nucleotides align to TRBD2. The specimen was CD4+ T cells sorted from PBMCs, collected about 23 months after vaccination. This sequence was found in a man aged 45 to 75 who received an inactivated influenza vaccine. The CDR3: CSARSIRGVTDTQYF. In DNA, the CDR3 is TGCAGTGCTAGGTCTATCCGGGGGGTCACAGATACGCAGTATTTT.